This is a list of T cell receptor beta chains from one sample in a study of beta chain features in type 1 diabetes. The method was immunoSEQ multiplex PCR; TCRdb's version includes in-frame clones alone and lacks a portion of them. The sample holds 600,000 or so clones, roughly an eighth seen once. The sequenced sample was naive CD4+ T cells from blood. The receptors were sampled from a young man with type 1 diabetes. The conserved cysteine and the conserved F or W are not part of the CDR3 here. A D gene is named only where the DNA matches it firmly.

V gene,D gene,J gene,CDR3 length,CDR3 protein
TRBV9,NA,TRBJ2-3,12,ASSAYWASDTQY
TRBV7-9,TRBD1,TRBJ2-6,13,ASSVPGGWANVLT
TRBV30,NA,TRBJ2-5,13,ASAMGGAPGETQY
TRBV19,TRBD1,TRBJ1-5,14,ASSIFGTVGHQPQH
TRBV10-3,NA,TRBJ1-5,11,AIQIGTNQPQH
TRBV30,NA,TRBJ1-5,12,AWSVGGARQPQH
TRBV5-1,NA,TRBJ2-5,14,ASSPGGGGLQETQY
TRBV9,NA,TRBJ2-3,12,ASSPRESADTQY
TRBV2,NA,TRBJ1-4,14,ASYAYLQGLNEKLF
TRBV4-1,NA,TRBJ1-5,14,ASSQDNPNSNQPQH
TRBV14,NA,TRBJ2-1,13,ASSPPGFSYNEQF
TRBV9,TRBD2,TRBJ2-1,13,ASSVSGGQVNEQF
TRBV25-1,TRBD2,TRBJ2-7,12,ASPSGLRSYEQY
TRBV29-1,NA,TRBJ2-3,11,SVDPPPIDTQY
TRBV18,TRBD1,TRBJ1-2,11,ASSQDRGHGYT
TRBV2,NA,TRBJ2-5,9,ASRAEETQY
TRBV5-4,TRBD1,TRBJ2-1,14,ASSLGTGDNDNEQF
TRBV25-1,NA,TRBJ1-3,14,ASSETGLSSGNTIY
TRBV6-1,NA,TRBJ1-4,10,ASSEAREKLF